This T cell receptor beta chain was sequenced during a study of control samples from healthy donors and cancer patients. CDR1 and CDR2 (germline): LNHDA, SQIVND (reference sequence). Trimming took 5 bases from V and 8 from J, leaving 10 bases between them. The CDR3 has 12 residues. Sequencing used immunoSEQ multiplex PCR; TCRdb keeps in-frame clones, though not all of them. The table shows 170,000 or so clones, with approximately 94% occurring only once. The TCR was taken from a woman younger than 30 in good health. Material: blood. V is TRBV19 and J is TRBJ1-3, with TRBD1 as a possible D gene (6 bases). In nucleotides, the CDR3 is TGTGCCAGTAGTTCACAGGGTTACACCATATATTTT. Its translation is CASSSQGYTIYF.